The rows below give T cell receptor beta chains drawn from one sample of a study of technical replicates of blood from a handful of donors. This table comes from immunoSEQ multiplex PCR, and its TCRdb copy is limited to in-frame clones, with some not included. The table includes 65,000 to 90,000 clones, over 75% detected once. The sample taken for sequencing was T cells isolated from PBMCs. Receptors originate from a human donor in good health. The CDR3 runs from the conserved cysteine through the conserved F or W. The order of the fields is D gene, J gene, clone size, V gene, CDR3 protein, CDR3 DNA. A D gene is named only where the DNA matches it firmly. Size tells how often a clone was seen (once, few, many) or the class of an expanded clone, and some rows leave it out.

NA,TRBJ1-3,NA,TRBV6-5,CASSSRVWSSGNTIYF,TGTGCCAGCAGTTCCAGGGTCTGGAGCTCTGGAAACACCATATATTTT
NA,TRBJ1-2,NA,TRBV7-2,CASSLVSNSLYGYTF,TGTGCCAGCAGCTTAGTTAGTAACAGCCTCTATGGCTACACCTTC
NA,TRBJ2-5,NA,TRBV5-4,CASSLGGLEETQYF,TGTGCCAGCAGCTTGGGGGGGCTAGAAGAGACCCAGTACTTC
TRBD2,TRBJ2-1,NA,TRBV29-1,CSVYSFLLAGRDNEQFF,TGCAGCGTGTACTCCTTTCTTCTAGCGGGGCGAGACAATGAGCAGTTCTTC
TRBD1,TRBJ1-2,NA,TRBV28,CASRVTGTGNGYTF,TGTGCCAGCAGAGTAACCGGGACAGGGAACGGCTACACCTTC
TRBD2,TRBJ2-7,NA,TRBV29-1,CSVAGLAGRGGTYEQYF,TGCAGCGTTGCGGGACTAGCGGGAAGGGGTGGGACCTACGAGCAGTACTTC
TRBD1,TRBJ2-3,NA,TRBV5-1,CASSSTGPGDTQYF,TGCGCCAGCAGCTCGACAGGGCCCGGAGATACGCAGTATTTT
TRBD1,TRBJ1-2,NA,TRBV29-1,CSDRTGVGYTF,TGCAGCGATAGGACAGGGGTTGGCTACACCTTC
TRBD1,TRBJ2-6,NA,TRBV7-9,CASSLGQGSSGANVLTF,TGTGCCAGCAGTCTGGGACAGGGGTCATCTGGGGCCAACGTCCTGACTTTC
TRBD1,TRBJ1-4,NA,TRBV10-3,CAISPGQGFSEKLFF,TGTGCCATCAGCCCGGGACAGGGGTTTTCAGAAAAACTGTTTTTT
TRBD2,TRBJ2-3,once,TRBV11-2,CASSLGLAGAGDTQYF,TGTGCCAGCAGCTTAGGACTAGCGGGAGCGGGAGATACGCAGTATTTT
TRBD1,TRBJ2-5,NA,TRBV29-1,CSVSADRGLIGAGGTQYF,TGCAGCGTCTCAGCGGACAGGGGACTTATTGGGGCAGGGGGGACCCAGTACTTC
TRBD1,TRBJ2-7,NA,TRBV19,CASSRQGAYEQYF,TGTGCCAGTAGTCGGCAGGGGGCCTACGAGCAGTACTTC
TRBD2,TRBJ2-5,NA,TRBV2,CASSGGETQYF,TGTGCCAGCAGCGGGGGGGAGACCCAGTACTTC
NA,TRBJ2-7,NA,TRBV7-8,CASSSRDWEYEQYF,TGTGCCAGCAGCTCCCGGGACTGGGAATACGAGCAGTACTTC
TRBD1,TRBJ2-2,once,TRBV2,CASSEERGQAGELFF,TGTGCCAGCAGTGAAGAAAGGGGGCAGGCCGGGGAGCTGTTTTTT
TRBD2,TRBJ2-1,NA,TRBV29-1,CSVGISGRATEQFF,TGCAGCGTTGGTATTAGCGGGAGGGCCACTGAGCAGTTCTTC